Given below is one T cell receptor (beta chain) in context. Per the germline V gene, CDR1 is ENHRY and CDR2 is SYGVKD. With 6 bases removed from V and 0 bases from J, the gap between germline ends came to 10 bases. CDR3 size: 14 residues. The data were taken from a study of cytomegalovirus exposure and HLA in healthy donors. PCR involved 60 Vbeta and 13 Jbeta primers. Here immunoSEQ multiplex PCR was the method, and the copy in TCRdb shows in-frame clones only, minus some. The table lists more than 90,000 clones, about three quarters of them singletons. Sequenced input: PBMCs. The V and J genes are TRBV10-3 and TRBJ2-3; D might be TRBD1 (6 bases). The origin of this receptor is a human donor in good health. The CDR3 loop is CAIRRTESTDTQYF. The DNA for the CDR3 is TGTGCCATCAGGAGGACAGAGAGCACAGATACGCAGTATTTT.